This TCR beta chain was identified during a study of vaccination and CD4 T cells after COVID-19. Study-level findings and limits: Researchers looked at relatively few convalescent patients and had no early post-infection timepoints.

J lost 4 bases, V lost 4 bases, and 3 bases had no gene match. From germline, CDR1 is DFQATT and CDR2 SNEGSKA (reference sequence). CDR3 length: 13 residues. With the Oncomine TCR Beta short-read assay, DNA from cultured CD4+ T cells was sequenced. TCRdb used MiXCR to reprocess the PCR reads, holding one entry per CDR3 protein. The repertoire includes around 19,000 distinct CDR3 sequences, more than 45% of them detected once, and 9.5% to 13% sits in the top ten. About this clonotype: Its target is unknown.

The sample's treatment: roughly 10-day PBMC culture with coronavirus spike peptide pools or control peptides (ViraFEST assay). Sequenced: CD4+ T cells from blood, cultured in vitro. This receptor was taken from a human donor who had recovered from COVID-19. The gene calls are TRBV20-1 and TRBJ2-1; 8 bases match TRBD2. CDR3 coding DNA: TGCAGTGCTATGCGGGGGGAGTACAATGAGCAGTTCTTC. It encodes CSAMRGEYNEQFF.